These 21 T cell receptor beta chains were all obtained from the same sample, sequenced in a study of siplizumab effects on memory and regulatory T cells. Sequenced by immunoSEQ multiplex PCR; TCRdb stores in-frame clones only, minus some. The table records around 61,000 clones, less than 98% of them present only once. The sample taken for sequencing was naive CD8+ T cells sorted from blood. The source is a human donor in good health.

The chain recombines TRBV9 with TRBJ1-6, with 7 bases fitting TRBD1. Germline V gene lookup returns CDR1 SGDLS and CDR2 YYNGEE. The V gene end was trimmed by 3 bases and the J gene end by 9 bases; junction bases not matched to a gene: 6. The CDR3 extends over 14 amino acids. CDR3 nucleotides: TGTGCCAGCAGCGAGAACGACAGGGCTTCACCCCTCCACTTT. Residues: CASSENDRASPLHF.

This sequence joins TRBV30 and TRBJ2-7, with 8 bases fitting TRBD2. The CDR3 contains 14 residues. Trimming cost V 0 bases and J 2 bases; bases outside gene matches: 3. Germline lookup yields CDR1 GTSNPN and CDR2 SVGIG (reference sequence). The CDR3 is CAWSVPGGAYEQYF. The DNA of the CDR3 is TGTGCCTGGAGTGTCCCGGGGGGGGCCTACGAGCAGTACTTC.

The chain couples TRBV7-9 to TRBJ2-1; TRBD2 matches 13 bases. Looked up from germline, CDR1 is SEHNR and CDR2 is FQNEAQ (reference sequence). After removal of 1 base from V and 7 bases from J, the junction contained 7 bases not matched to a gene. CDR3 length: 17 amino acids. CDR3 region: CASSLGGLAGVKNEQFF. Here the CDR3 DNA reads TGTGCCAGCAGCTTAGGAGGACTAGCGGGAGTAAAAAATGAGCAGTTCTTC.

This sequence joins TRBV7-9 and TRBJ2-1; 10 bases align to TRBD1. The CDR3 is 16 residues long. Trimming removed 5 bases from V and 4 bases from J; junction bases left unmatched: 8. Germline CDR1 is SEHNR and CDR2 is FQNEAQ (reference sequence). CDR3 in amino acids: CASSMELGQGYNEQFF. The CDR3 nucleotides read TGTGCCAGCAGCATGGAATTGGGACAGGGGTACAATGAGCAGTTCTTC.

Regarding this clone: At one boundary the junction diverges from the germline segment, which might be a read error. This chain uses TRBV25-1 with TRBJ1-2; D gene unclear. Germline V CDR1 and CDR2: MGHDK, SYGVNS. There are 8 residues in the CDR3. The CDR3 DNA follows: TGTGCCAGCACCCCCTCTTTATTC. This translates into CASTPSLF.

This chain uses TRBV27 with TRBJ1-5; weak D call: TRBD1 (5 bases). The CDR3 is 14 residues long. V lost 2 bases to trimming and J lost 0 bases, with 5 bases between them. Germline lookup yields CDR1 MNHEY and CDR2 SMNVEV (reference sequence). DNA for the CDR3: TGTGCCAGCAGTTTAGGGGCTAGCAATCAGCCCCAGCATTTT. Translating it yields CASSLGASNQPQHF.

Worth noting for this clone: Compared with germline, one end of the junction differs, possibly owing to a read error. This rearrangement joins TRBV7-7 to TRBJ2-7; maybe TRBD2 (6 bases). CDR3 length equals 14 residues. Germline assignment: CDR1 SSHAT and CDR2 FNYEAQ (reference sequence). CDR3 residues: CASSPIEGGSEQYF. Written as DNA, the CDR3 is TGTGCTAGCAGCCCGATCGAGGGAGGAAGCGAGCAGTACTTC. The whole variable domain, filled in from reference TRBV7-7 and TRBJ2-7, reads GAGVSQSPRYKVTKRGQDVTLRCDPISSHATLYWYQQALGQGPEFLTYFNYEAQPDKSGLPSDRFSAERPEGSISTLTIQRTEQRDSAMYRCASSPIEGGSEQYFGPGTRLTVT.

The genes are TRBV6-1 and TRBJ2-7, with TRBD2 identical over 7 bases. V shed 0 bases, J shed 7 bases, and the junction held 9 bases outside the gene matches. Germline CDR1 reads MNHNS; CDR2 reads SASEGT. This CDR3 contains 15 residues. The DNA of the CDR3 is TGTGCCAGCAGTGAAGCGGGCAACTCAGCGGGAGAGCAGTACTTC. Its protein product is CASSEAGNSAGEQYF.

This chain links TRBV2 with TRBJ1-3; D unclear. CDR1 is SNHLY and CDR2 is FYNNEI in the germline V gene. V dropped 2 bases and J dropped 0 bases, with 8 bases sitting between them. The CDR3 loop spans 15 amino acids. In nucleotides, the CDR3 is TGTGCCAGCAGTGAAACGGCAGACTCTGGAAACACCATATATTTT. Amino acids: CASSETADSGNTIYF.

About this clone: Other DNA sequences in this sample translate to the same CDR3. Here the CDR3 reads CASSVGGSGELFF. CDR3 nucleotides: TGTGCCAGCAGCGTAGGGGGATCCGGGGAGCTGTTTTTT. The V and J genes are TRBV9 and TRBJ2-2, with no clear D. The V end lost 0 bases, the J end lost 6 bases, and 6 bases lay between the germline ends. The CDR3 has 13 amino acids. The germline V gene has CDR1 SGDLS and CDR2 YYNGEE.

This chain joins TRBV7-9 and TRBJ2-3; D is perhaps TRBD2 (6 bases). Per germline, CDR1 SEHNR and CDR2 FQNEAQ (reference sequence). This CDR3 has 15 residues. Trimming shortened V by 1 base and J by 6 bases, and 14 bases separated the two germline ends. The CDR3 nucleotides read TGTGCCAGCAGCTTAGTCATAGGGGACTCCGATACGCAGTATTTT. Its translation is CASSLVIGDSDTQYF.

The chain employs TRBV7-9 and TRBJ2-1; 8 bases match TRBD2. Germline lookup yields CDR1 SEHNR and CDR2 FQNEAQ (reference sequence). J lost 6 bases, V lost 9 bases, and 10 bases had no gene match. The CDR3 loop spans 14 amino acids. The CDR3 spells CASPPGLVGNEQFF. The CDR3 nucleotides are TGTGCCAGTCCCCCGGGACTAGTCGGCAATGAGCAGTTCTTC.

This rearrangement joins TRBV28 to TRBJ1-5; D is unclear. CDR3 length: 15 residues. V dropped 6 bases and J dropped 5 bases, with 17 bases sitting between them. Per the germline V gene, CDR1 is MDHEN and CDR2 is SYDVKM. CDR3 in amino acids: CASSTDPGSDQPQHF. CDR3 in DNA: TGTGCCAGCAGCACGGACCCCGGGTCGGATCAGCCCCAGCATTTT.

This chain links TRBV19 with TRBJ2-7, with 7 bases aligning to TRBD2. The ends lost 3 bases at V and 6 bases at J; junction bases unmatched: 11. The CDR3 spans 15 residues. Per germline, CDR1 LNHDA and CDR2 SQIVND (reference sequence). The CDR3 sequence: CASSITAGDRAEQYF. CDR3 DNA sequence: TGTGCCAGTAGTATTACGGCGGGAGATCGCGCCGAGCAGTACTTC.

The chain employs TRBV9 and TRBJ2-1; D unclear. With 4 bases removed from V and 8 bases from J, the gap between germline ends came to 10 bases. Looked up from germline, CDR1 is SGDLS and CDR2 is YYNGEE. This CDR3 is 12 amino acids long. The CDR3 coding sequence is TGTGCCAGCAGCCCGAGTCTCGATGAGCAGTTCTTC. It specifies CASSPSLDEQFF. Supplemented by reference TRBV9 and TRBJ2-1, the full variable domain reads DSGVTQTPKHLITATGQRVTLRCSPRSGDLSVYWYQQSLDQGLQFLIQYYNGEERAKGNILERFSAQQFPDLHSELNLSSLELGDSALYFCASSPSLDEQFFGPGTRLTVL.

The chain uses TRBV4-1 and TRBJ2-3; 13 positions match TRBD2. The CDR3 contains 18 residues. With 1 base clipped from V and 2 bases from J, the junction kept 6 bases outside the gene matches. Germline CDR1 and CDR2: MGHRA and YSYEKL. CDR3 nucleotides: TGCGCCAGCAGCCAAGCACGGACTAGCGGGGGATTCACAGATACGCAGTATTTT. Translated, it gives CASSQARTSGGFTDTQYF.

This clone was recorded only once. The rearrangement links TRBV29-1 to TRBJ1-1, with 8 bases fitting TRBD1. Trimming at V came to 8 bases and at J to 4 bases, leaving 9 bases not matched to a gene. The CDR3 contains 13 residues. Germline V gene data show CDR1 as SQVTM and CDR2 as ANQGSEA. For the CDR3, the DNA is TGCAGCCTCAGCAGGGGGCGAGGCACTGAAGCTTTCTTT. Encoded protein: CSLSRGRGTEAFF.

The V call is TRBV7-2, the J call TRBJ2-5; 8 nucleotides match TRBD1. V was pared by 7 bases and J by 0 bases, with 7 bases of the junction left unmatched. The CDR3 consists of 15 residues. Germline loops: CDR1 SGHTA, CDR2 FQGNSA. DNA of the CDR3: TGTGCCAGCACCGAACCGGGACAGGACCAAGAGACCCAGTACTTC. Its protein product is CASTEPGQDQETQYF.

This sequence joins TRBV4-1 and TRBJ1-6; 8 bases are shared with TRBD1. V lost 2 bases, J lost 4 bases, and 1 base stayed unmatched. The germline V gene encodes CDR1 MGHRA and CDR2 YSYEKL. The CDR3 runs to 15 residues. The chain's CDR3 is CASSQRQGYNSPLHF. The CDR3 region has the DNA TGCGCCAGCAGCCAAAGACAGGGGTATAATTCACCCCTCCACTTT.

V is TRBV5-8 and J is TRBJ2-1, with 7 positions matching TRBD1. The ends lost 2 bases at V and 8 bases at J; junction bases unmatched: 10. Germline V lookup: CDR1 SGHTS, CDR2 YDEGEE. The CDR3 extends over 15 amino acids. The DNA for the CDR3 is TGTGCCAGCAGCTTTTACAAAACAGGGGTTTATGAGCAGTTCTTC. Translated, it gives CASSFYKTGVYEQFF.

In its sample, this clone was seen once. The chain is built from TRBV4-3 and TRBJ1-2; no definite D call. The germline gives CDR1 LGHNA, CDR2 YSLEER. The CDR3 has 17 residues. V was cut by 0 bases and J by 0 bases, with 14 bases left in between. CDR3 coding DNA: TGCGCCAGCAGCCAAGAATTAGCAGGACCGGCTAACTATGGCTACACCTTC. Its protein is CASSQELAGPANYGYTF.